Below, one T cell receptor (beta chain) is given with its context. This clonotype was counted a few times. The specificity of this receptor is unknown. No per-base quality is available; no much larger clone lies one base away. This sample stems from a study of response to subunit inactivated influenza vaccine (dated by TCRdb to 2016 to 2019). With regard to the full study: Deep quantitative profiling of the T cell receptor repertoire was used in the study to follow responses to a trivalent subunit inactivated influenza vaccine.

General findings and caveats noted by the study authors: The authors proposed that each seasonal influenza vaccination may bring in only a limited number of new T cells.

Preparation of the library involved RT-PCR. Sequencer: Illumina HiSeq 2500. The raw public reads went through TCRdb reprocessing: fastp at Q25, MiXCR clone calling, in-frame beta chains kept. When rows share a CDR3 protein, they turn into one entry using the most common DNA and genes. For this sample there are 150,000 to 200,000 distinct CDR3 sequences; roughly 12% appear just once. The top ten clones comprise roughly 29% of the sample. The junction carries 17 bases between V and J, which are trimmed by 4 bases and 8 bases respectively. There are 14 amino acids in the CDR3, from cysteine to phenylalanine inclusive. CDR3 DNA is the only sequence kept; it has 42 bases, read in frame from the first base. Separately, the same data were catalogued under a study of T cells expressing NK-cell markers. As described in the second report: 5'RACE template switching, by which a universal primer site and unique molecular identifiers were added, was used to make TCR beta cDNA libraries. Three sorted T-cell subsets (CD3+CD56+NKG2C+, CD3+CD56+NKG2C- and CD3+CD56-NKG2C+) from several donors had their TCR beta-chain repertoires profiled. Seven of the eight sequenced donors were HCMV-seropositive and one was HCMV-seronegative. To restrict sorting to alphabetaTCR-expressing T cells, an anti-gammadeltaTCR antibody was added in several experiments. In six donors, the dominant CD3+CD56+NKG2C+ clonotypes were among the top 10 CD8+ clonotypes and accounted for about 1.0-7.5% of CD8+ T cells. Those dominant clonotypes were again the most abundant among CD3+CD56-NKG2C+ cells in a few donors, at about 25-65%. Whether the expanded NKG2C-expressing T cell clones were specific for HCMV antigens remained unclear. Randomly selected healthy volunteers, three men and five women, were used as the eight sequenced donors. A commercial ELISA kit detecting HCMV-specific IgG in serum was used to determine HCMV serostatus. Peripheral blood mononuclear cells were isolated from blood by Ficoll density gradient centrifugation. Magnetic immunoseparation with Miltenyi isolation kits was used to isolate CD4+ and CD8+ T cells from PBMC. cDNA synthesis was primed from the TCR beta constant segment and was followed by two successive PCR amplification steps. Illumina HiSeq 2000/2500, MiSeq or NextSeq was used to sequence libraries as 2 x 150 bp reads. Reads were demultiplexed and grouped by UMI with MIGEC, and clonotypes were assembled and quantified with MiTCR. To exclude erroneous sequences, only TCR cDNA sequences supported by at least two reads were retained. The tcR package was used for downstream repertoire analysis, with clonotypes matched between fractions based on CDR3 nucleotide sequence plus V segment. VDJmatch was used to annotate antigen specificity against VDJdb, with one amino acid substitution allowed in CDR3.

Specimen: CD8+ T cells sorted from PBMCs, collected 11 to 12 days after vaccination. The TCR comes from a man aged 50 to 60 who received an inactivated influenza vaccine. Donor details come from another sample of the same person, matched by shared clones. This chain joins TRBV12-3 or TRBV12-4 to TRBJ1-1, with the D gene not clear enough to name. The nucleotide sequence is given as TGTGCCAGCAGTTCAAGGGTATGGGAACGCGAAGCTTTCTTT. It translates as CASSSRVWEREAFF.